This T cell receptor beta chain was obtained from a study of cytomegalovirus exposure and HLA in healthy donors. Whole-study results and caveats: Follow-up analysis later connected one missense variant in DCLRE1C with trimming of TCR beta V- and J-genes. Analyzed later, most CMV-associated TCR beta chains appeared HLA-restricted.

The germline V and J ends were trimmed by 1 base and 0 bases, with 7 bases remaining between them. The germline gives CDR1 SGHAT, CDR2 FQNNGV. This CDR3 contains 15 residues. At the time of sampling, donors were nominally healthy, though unrecorded immune exposures were likely. A remark on this clone: As yet, its antigen is unknown.

Vbeta (60) and Jbeta (13) primers were used in the PCR. Only in-frame clones appear in the TCRdb table, and some are missing; sequencing was by immunoSEQ multiplex PCR. The table includes approximately 240,000 clones, around 89% detected once. The sequenced sample consisted of PBMCs. This chain uses TRBV11-2 with TRBJ1-5; D is uncertain. This TCR came from a woman aged 18-35 years in good health and CMV-seronegative. CDR3: CASSLGGYSNQPQHF. The CDR3 DNA reads TGTGCCAGCAGCTTAGGCGGATATAGCAATCAGCCCCAGCATTTT.